The clone carrying this TCR beta chain has ten or more counts. Its matching antigen is unknown. The data were taken from a study of response to subunit inactivated influenza vaccine. Overall study results and limits: Authors suggested each seasonal influenza vaccination recruits few new T cells.

Germline trimming cut 3 bases from V and 2 bases from J; bases unmatched to any gene: 4. This CDR3 spans 14 amino acids. Germline-derived CDR1 and CDR2 are SQVTM and ANQGSEA. TCRdb itself ran the RT-PCR reads through MiXCR, one entry per CDR3 protein. The sample records more than 700,000 distinct CDR3 sequences, around 21% being singletons. The sequences come from PBMCs from blood, collected roughly 5 days after vaccination. V is TRBV29-1 and J is TRBJ2-1, with 7 bases that match TRBD1. This sequence was found in a man between 50 and 59 years old who received an inactivated influenza vaccine. The chain's CDR3 is CSVDRDRAYNEQFF. The CDR3 DNA follows: TGCAGCGTTGATCGGGACAGAGCCTACAATGAGCAGTTCTTC.